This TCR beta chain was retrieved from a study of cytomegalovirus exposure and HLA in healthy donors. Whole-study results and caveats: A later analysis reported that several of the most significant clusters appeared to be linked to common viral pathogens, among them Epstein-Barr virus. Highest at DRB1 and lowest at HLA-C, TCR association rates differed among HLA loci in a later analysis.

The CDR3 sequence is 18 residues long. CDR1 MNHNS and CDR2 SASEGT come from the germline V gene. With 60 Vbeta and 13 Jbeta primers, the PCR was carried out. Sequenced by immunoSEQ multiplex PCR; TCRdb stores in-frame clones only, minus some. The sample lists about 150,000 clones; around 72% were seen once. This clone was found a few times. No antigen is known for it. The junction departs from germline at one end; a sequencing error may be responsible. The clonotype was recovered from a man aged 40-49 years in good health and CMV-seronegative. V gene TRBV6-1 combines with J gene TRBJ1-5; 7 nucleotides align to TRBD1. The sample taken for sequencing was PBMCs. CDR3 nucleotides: TGTGCCAGCAGTGACATAGACAGGGACGGGAGCCGGGATCAGCCCCAGAATTTT. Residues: CASSDIDRDGSRDQPQNF.